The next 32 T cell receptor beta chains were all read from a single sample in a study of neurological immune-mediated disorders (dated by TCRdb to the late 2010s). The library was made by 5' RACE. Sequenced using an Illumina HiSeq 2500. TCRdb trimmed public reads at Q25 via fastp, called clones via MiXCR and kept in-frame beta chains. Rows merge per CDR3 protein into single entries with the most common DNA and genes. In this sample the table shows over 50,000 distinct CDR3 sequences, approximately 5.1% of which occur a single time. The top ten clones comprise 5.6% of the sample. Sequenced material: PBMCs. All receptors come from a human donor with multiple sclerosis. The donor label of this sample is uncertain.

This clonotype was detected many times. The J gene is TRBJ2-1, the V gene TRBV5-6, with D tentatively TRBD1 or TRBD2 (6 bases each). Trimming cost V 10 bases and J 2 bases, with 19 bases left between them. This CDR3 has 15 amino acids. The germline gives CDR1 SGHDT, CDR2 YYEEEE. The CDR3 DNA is TGTGCCCTTCTGCAAAAGGGGGGCGCCTACAATGAGCAGTTCTTC. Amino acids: CALLQKGGAYNEQFF.

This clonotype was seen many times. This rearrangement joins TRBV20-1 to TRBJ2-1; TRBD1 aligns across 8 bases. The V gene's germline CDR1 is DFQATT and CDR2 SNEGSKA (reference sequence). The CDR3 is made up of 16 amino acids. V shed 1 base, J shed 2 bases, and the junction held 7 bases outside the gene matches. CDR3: CSARVPGQGTYNEQFF. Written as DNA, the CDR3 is TGCAGTGCTAGAGTACCCGGACAGGGTACCTACAATGAGCAGTTCTTC.

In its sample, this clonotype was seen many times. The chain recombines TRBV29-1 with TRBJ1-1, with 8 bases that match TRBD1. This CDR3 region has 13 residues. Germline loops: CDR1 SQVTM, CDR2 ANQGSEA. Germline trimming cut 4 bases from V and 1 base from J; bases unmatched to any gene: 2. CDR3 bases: TGCAGCGTTGGACAGGGGCCGAACACTGAAGCTTTCTTT. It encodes CSVGQGPNTEAFF.

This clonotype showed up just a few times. CDR3 in DNA: TGTGCCAGCAGCGTAGACTTGGGGCGGGAATATGGCTACACCTTC. This codes for CASSVDLGREYGYTF. This chain links TRBV9 with TRBJ1-2, with D perhaps matching TRBD1 (5 bases). CDR3 length: 15 residues. V shed 0 bases and J shed 5 bases, with 14 bases lying between them. The germline gives CDR1 SGDLS, CDR2 YYNGEE.

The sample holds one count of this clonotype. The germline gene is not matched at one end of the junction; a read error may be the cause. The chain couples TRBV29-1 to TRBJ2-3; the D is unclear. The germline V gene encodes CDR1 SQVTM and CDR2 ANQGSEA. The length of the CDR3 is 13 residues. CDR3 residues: CSETEFSADTKYF. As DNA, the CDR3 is TGCAGCGAAACAGAGTTTTCGGCAGATACGAAGTATTTT.

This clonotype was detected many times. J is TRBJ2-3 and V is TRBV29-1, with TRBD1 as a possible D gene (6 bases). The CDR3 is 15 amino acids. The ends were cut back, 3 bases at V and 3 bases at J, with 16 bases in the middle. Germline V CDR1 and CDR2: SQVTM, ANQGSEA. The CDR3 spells CSVDVRGGMTDTQYF. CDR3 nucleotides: TGCAGCGTTGACGTAAGAGGGGGAATGACAGATACGCAGTATTTT.

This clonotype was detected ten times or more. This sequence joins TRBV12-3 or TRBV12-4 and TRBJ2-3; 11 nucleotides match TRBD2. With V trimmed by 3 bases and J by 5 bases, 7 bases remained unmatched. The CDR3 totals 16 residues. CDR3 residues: CASSFPGLAVEDTQYF. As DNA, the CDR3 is TGTGCCAGCAGTTTTCCGGGACTAGCGGTAGAAGATACGCAGTATTTT.

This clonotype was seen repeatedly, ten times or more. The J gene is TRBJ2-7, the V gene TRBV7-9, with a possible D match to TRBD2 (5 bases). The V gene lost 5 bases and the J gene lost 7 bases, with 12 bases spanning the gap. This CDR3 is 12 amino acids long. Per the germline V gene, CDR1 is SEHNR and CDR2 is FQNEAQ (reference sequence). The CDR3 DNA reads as TGTGCCAGCAGCCCTGGGCCGGGGGAGCAGTACTTC. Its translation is CASSPGPGEQYF.

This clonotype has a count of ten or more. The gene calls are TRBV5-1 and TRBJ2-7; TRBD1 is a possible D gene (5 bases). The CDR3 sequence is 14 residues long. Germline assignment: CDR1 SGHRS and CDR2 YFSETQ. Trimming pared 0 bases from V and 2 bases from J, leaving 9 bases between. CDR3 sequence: CASSLEGFTYEQYF. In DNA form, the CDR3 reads TGCGCCAGCAGCTTGGAGGGGTTTACCTACGAGCAGTACTTC.

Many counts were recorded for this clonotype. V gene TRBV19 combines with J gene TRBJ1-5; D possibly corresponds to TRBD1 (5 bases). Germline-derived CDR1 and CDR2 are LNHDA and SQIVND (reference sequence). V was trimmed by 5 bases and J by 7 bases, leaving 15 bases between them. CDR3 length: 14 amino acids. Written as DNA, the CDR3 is TGTGCCAGTAGTTCCCAAACGGGACCACAGCCCCAGCATTTT. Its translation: CASSSQTGPQPQHF.

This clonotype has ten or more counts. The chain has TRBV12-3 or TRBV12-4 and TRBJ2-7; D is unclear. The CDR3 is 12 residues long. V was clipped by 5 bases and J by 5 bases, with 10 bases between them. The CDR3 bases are TGTGCCAGCAGTCCGGACCCCCACGAGCAGTACTTC. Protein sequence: CASSPDPHEQYF.

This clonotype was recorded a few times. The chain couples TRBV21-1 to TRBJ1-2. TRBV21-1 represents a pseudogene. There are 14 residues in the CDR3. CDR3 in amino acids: CASSTRGPLYGYTF. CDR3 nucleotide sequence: TGTGCCAGCAGCACAAGAGGCCCACTCTATGGCTACACCTTC.

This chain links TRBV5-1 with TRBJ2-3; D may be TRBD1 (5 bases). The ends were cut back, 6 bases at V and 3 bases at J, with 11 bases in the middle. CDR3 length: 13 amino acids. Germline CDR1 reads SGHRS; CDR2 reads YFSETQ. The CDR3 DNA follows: TGCGCCAGCAACGGGCAGGGAACAGATACGCAGTATTTT. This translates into CASNGQGTDTQYF.

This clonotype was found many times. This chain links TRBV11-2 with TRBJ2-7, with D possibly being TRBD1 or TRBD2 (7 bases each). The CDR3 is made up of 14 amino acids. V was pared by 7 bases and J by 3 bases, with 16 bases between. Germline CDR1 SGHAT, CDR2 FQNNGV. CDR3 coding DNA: TGTGCCAGCACCGACAGGGAGGGCTACTACGAGCAGTACTTC. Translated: CASTDREGYYEQYF. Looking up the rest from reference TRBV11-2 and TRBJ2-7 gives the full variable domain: EAGVAQSPRYKIIEKRQSVAFWCNPISGHATLYWYQQILGQGPKLLIQFQNNGVVDDSQLPKDRFSAERLKGVDSTLKIQPAKLEDSAVYLCASTDREGYYEQYFGPGTRLTVT.

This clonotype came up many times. CDR3 residues: CASSPGHLQETQYF. The CDR3 DNA follows: TGTGCCAGCAGCCCGGGACACCTGCAAGAGACCCAGTACTTC. This sequence joins TRBV11-2 and TRBJ2-5; D perhaps matches TRBD1 (6 bases). The V gene's germline CDR1 is SGHAT and CDR2 FQNNGV. The V gene lost 5 bases and the J gene lost 2 bases, with 12 bases spanning the gap. The CDR3 sequence is 14 residues long.

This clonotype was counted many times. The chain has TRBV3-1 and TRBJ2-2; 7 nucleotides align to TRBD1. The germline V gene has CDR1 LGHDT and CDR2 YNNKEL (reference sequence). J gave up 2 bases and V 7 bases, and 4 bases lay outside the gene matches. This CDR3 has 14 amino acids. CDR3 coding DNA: TGTGCCAGCACCGGGACAGAAAACACCGGGGAGCTGTTTTTT. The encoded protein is CASTGTENTGELFF.

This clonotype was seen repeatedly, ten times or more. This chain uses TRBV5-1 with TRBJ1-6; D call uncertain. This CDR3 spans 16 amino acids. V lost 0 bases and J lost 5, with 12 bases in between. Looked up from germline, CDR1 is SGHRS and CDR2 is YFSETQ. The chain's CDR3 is CASSLVIGDNNSPLHF. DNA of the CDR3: TGCGCCAGCAGCTTGGTTATAGGAGATAATAATTCACCCCTCCACTTT.

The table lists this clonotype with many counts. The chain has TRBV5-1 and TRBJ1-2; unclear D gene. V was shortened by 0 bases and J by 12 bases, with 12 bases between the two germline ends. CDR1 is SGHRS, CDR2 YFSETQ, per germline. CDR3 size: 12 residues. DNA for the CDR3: TGCGCCAGCAGCTTGGCCATAGGTGACAACACCTTC. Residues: CASSLAIGDNTF.

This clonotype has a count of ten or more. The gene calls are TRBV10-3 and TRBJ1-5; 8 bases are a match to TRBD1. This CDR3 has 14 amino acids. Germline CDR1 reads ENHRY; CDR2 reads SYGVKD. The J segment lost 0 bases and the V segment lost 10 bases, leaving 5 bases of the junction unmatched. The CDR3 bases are TGTGCCACCGACAGGGGTAATAGCAATCAGCCCCAGCATTTT. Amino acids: CATDRGNSNQPQHF.

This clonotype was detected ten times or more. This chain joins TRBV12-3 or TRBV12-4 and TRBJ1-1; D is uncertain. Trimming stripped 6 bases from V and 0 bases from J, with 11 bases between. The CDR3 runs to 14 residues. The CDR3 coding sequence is TGTGCCAGCAGGGCCCGGGCCCTGAACACTGAAGCTTTCTTT. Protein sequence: CASRARALNTEAFF.

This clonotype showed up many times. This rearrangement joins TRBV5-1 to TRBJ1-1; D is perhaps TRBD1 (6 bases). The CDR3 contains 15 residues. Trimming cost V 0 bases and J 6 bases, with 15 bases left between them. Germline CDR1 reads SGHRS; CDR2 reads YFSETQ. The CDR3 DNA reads TGCGCCAGCAGCTTGGTTCTTACAAGGGGGGCTGAAGCTTTCTTT. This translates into CASSLVLTRGAEAFF.

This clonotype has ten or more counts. CDR3 DNA sequence: TGCGCCAGCAGCTTGGTAGGGGAGGGGAACATTCAGTACTTC. This codes for CASSLVGEGNIQYF. The chain employs TRBV5-1 and TRBJ2-4, with 7 bases aligning to TRBD2. The V segment lost 0 bases and the J segment 7 bases; nucleotides outside the gene matches: 4. Per the germline V gene, CDR1 is SGHRS and CDR2 is YFSETQ. The CDR3 runs to 14 residues.

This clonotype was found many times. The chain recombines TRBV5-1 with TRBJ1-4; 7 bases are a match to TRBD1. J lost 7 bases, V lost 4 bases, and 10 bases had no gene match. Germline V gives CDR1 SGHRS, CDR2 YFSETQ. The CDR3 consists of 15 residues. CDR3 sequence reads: CASSGDSYSGEKLFF. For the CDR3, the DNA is TGCGCCAGCAGCGGGGACAGTTACTCCGGTGAAAAACTGTTTTTT.

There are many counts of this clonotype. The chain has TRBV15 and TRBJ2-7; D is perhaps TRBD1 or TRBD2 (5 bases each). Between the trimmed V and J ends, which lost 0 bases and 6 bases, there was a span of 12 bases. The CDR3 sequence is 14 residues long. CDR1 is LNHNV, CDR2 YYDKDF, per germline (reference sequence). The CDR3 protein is CATSRDWSGGEQYF. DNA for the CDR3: TGTGCCACCAGCAGAGATTGGAGTGGGGGCGAGCAGTACTTC.

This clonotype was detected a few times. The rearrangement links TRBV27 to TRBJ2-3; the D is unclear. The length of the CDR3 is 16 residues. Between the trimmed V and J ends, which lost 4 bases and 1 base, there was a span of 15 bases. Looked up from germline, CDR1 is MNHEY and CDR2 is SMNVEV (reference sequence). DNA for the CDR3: TGTGCCAGCAGTTCCCTCCCGGTAGCCCGCACAGATACGCAGTATTTT. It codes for CASSSLPVARTDTQYF.

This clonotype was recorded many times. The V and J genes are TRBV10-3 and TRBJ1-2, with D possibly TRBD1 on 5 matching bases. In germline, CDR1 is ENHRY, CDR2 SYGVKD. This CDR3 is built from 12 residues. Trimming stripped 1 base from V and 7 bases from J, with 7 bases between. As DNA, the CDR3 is TGTGCCATCAGTGAGTGGGACGGTGGCTACACCTTC. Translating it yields CAISEWDGGYTF.

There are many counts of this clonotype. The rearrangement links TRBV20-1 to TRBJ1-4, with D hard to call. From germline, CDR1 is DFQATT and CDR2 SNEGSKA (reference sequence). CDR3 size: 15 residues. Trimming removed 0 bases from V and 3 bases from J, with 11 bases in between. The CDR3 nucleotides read TGCAGTGCTAGAGATCGTTGGCGTTCTAATGAAAAACTGTTTTTT. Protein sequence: CSARDRWRSNEKLFF.

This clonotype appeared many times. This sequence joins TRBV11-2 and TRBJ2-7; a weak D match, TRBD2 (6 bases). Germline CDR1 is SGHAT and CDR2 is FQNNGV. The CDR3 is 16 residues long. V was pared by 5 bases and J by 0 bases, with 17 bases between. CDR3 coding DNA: TGTGCCAGCAGCCGATCGGGGGAGGCCGGCTCCTACGAGCAGTACTTC. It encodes CASSRSGEAGSYEQYF. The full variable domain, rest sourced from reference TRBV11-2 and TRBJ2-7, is EAGVAQSPRYKIIEKRQSVAFWCNPISGHATLYWYQQILGQGPKLLIQFQNNGVVDDSQLPKDRFSAERLKGVDSTLKIQPAKLEDSAVYLCASSRSGEAGSYEQYFGPGTRLTVT.

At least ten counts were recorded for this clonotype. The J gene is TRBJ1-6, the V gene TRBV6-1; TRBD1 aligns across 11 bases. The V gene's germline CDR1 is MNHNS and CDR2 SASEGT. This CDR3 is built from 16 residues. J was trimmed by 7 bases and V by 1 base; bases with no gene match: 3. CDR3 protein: CASSEVGTGGNSPLHF. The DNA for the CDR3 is TGTGCCAGCAGTGAAGTGGGGACAGGGGGGAATTCACCCCTCCACTTT.

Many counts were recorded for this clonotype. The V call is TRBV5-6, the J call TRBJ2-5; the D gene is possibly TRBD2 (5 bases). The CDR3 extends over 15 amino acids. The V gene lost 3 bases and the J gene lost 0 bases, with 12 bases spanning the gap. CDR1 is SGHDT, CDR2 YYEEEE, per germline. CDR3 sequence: CASSSMRADQETQYF. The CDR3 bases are TGTGCCAGCAGCTCCATGAGGGCCGACCAAGAGACCCAGTACTTC. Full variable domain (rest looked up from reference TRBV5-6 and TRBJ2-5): DAGVTQSPTHLIKTRGQQVTLRCSPKSGHDTVSWYQQALGQGPQFIFQYYEEEERQRGNFPDRFSGHQFPNYSSELNVNALLLGDSALYLCASSSMRADQETQYFGPGTRLLVL.

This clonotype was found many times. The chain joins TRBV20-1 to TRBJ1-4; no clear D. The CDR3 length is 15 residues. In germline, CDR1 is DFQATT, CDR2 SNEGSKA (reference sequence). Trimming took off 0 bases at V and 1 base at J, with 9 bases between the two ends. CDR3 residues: CSARDPTITNEKLFF. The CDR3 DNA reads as TGCAGTGCTAGAGATCCGACGATAACTAATGAAAAACTGTTTTTT.

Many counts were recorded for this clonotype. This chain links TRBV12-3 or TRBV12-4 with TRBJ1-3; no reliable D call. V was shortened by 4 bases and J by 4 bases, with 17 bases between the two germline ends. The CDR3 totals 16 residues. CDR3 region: CASSSWQALRGNTIYF. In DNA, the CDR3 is TGTGCCAGCAGTTCTTGGCAGGCGTTGAGGGGAAACACCATATATTTT.